Each of the 23 T cell receptor beta chains below was sequenced from the same sample in a study of regulatory T cells in long-lasting Graves disease. Arm-PCR of CDR3 regions with iRepertoire HTBI primers generated TCR beta libraries. TCRdb independently ran MiXCR on the multiplex PCR reads; one entry per CDR3 protein. The sample lists roughly 320,000 distinct CDR3 sequences, 15% to 20% occurring once. Time point described: newly diagnosed GD, antithyroid drugs for less than 3 months. Extracted PBMC RNA gave rise to the TCR library. These data were also filed under a second study, of T cells in Graves' hyperthyroidism and ophthalmopathy.

The material sequenced was peripheral blood mononuclear cells (PBMCs), taken at new diagnosis, from a patient treated with antithyroid drugs. These receptors originate from a man aged 40-50 years with Graves disease.

Remarks on this clonotype: This sequence may be a read error, since a much larger clone differs from it by one base. The gene calls are TRBV28 and TRBJ2-3; D gene unclear. The germline V gene encodes CDR1 MDHEN and CDR2 SYDVKM. The CDR3 has 13 amino acids. Trimming stripped 3 bases from V and 1 base from J, with 5 bases between. DNA for the CDR3: TGTGCCAGCAGTTTCGTCGGCACAGATACGCAGTATTTT. Its translation: CASSFVGTDTQYF.

This clonotype has at least ten counts. The genes are TRBV20-1 and TRBJ2-7; possibly TRBD2 for D (5 bases). CDR1 DFQATT and CDR2 SNEGSKA come from the germline V gene (reference sequence). The CDR3 contains 12 residues. V was pared by 4 bases and J by 5 bases, with 12 bases between. The CDR3 region is CSATGSGHEQYF. In DNA form, the CDR3 reads TGCAGTGCTACGGGGTCGGGCCACGAGCAGTACTTC.

The sample holds a few counts of this clonotype. Given a much more abundant clone one base away, this may be a read error. The V call is TRBV28, the J call TRBJ2-1; 7 bases are a match to TRBD2. Germline V lookup: CDR1 MDHEN, CDR2 SYDVKM. This CDR3 contains 16 residues. Here the CDR3 reads CASSYLGGTDYNGQFF. As DNA, the CDR3 is TGTGCCAGCAGTTACCTCGGGGGGACGGACTACAATGGGCAGTTCTTC.

There are many counts of this clonotype. The chain combines TRBV6-2 or TRBV6-3 with TRBJ1-3, with no clear D. V was cut by 5 bases and J by 0 bases, with 14 bases left in between. CDR1 MNHEY and CDR2 SVGEGT come from the germline V gene. The CDR3 extends over 16 amino acids. In DNA, the CDR3 is TGTGCCAGCAGTCAACTGAAAGTGAACTCTGGAAACACCATATATTTT. Its protein product is CASSQLKVNSGNTIYF.

The CDR3 spells CASSSALGEQETQYF. CDR3 bases: TGCGCCAGCAGCTCGGCCCTAGGGGAGCAAGAGACCCAGTACTTC. This chain uses TRBV5-1 with TRBJ2-5; D may match TRBD1 or TRBD2 (5 bases each). Germline CDR1 SGHRS, CDR2 YFSETQ. Trimming cost V 3 bases and J 2 bases, with 14 bases left between them. The CDR3 runs 15 residues. Full variable domain (outside the CDR3, taken from reference TRBV5-1 and TRBJ2-5): KAGVTQTPRYLIKTRGQQVTLSCSPISGHRSVSWYQQTPGQGLQFLFEYFSETQRNKGNFPGRFSGRQFSNSRSEMNVSTLELGDSALYLCASSSALGEQETQYFGPGTRLLVL.

This clonotype was seen many times. A read error may produce the germline difference seen at one junction end. V is TRBV2 and J is TRBJ2-1; D is perhaps TRBD1 or TRBD2 (5 bases each). The CDR3 consists of 12 residues. Germline V gene sequence: CDR1 SNHLY, CDR2 FYNNEI. The CDR3 loop is CASSEHWDAPVF. DNA of the CDR3: TGTGCCAGCAGTGAACACTGGGACGCCCCAGTCTTC.

This clonotype came up a few times. This probably arose from a read error, given a far larger clone one base away. The chain has TRBV24-1 and TRBJ2-1, with unresolved D. CDR1 KGHDR and CDR2 SFDVKD come from the germline V gene. The CDR3 is 15 residues long. CDR3 loop: CATSEAKGNEETQCF. CDR3 nucleotides: TGTGCCACCAGTGAGGCAAAGGGTAACGAAGAGACCCAGTGCTTC.

The V call is TRBV3-1, the J call TRBJ1-4; D unresolved. The CDR3 sequence is 14 residues long. Germline V CDR1 and CDR2: LGHDT, YNNKEL (reference sequence). Trimming removed 4 bases from V and 7 bases from J, with 13 bases in between. The CDR3 sequence is CASSPQWAGEKLFF. CDR3 DNA sequence: TGTGCCAGCAGCCCCCAGTGGGCGGGTGAAAAACTGTTTTTT.

This clonotype was recorded at least ten times. The J gene is TRBJ2-5, the V gene TRBV20-1; 7 nucleotides agree with TRBD2. Germline values: CDR1 DFQATT, CDR2 SNEGSKA (reference sequence). V shed 2 bases, J shed 5 bases, and the junction held 5 bases outside the gene matches. The CDR3 consists of 13 residues. The CDR3 protein is CSARIPSGETQYF. The CDR3 nucleotides read TGCAGTGCTAGAATCCCTAGCGGCGAGACCCAGTACTTC.

The rearrangement joins TRBV11-3 to TRBJ2-1, with TRBD2 matching over 7 bases. The DNA end is more similar to TRBJ2-5, so the J call may be wrong. In germline, CDR1 is SGHNT, CDR2 YENEEA. The CDR3 length is 13 residues. CDR3 in amino acids: CASSTGLVETQYF. The CDR3 nucleotides read TGTGCCAGCAGCACCGGACTAGTGGAGACCCAGTACTTC.

This clonotype was seen a few times. V gene TRBV6-2 or TRBV6-3 combines with J gene TRBJ2-7, with a possible D match to TRBD1 (7 bases). Between the trimmed V and J ends, which lost 5 bases and 2 bases, there was a span of 16 bases. This CDR3 has 15 residues. Germline V CDR1 and CDR2: MNHEY, SVGEGT. In nucleotides, the CDR3 is TGTGCCAGCAGTGGTCGGTCAGGGGGGACCTACGAGCAGTACTTC. This codes for CASSGRSGGTYEQYF.

The V gene is TRBV20-1, the J gene TRBJ2-3; TRBD2 might be the D (7 bases). The CDR3 consists of 16 residues. Germline CDR1 is DFQATT and CDR2 is SNEGSKA (reference sequence). V was pared by 3 bases and J by 2 bases, with 18 bases between. The CDR3 spells CSASGGPAGNTDTQYF. CDR3 sequence (DNA): TGCAGTGCTAGCGGGGGGCCAGCGGGGAACACAGATACGCAGTATTTT.

This clonotype was counted ten times or more. The chain is built from TRBV5-1 and TRBJ2-7, with 8 bases aligning to TRBD2. The germline CDR1 and CDR2 sequences are SGHRS and YFSETQ. Trimming removed 4 bases from V and 6 bases from J; junction bases left unmatched: 12. This CDR3 is built from 15 residues. CDR3: CASSPPDRGGSEQYF. The CDR3 bases are TGCGCCAGCAGCCCACCCGATCGGGGGGGTTCCGAGCAGTACTTC.

At least ten counts were recorded for this clonotype. The chain employs TRBV3-1 and TRBJ1-2, with unresolved D. Germline V gives CDR1 LGHDT, CDR2 YNNKEL (reference sequence). The V end lost 0 bases, the J end lost 4 bases, and 15 bases lay between the germline ends. The length of the CDR3 is 16 residues. The CDR3 is CASSQDSRRASYGYTF. In DNA form, the CDR3 reads TGTGCCAGCAGCCAAGATTCGAGGAGGGCAAGCTATGGCTACACCTTC. The full variable domain, in which reference TRBV3-1 and TRBJ1-2 provide the parts outside the CDR3, is DTAVSQTPKYLVTQMGNDKSIKCEQNLGHDTMYWYKQDSKKFLKIMFSYNNKELIINETVPNRFSPKSPDKAHLNLHINSLELGDSAVYFCASSQDSRRASYGYTFGSGTRLTVV.

This clonotype was counted at least ten times. This chain uses TRBV3-1 with TRBJ2-1, with D perhaps being TRBD1 or TRBD2 (5 bases each). Per the germline V gene, CDR1 is LGHDT and CDR2 is YNNKEL (reference sequence). This CDR3 has 13 amino acids. Trimming left V 3 bases short and J 12 bases short, with 15 bases between. DNA for the CDR3: TGTGCCAGCAGCCACGACAGCGGACGTATGCAGTTCTTC. It codes for CASSHDSGRMQFF.

The gene calls are TRBV3-1 and TRBJ2-5; tentatively, D is TRBD2 (6 bases). CDR1 LGHDT and CDR2 YNNKEL come from the germline V gene (reference sequence). This CDR3 spans 14 amino acids. The ends were cut back, 3 bases at V and 5 bases at J, with 13 bases in the middle. This CDR3 is CASSQETSWETQYF. DNA for the CDR3: TGTGCCAGCAGCCAGGAGACTAGTTGGGAGACCCAGTACTTC.

This clonotype occurred many times. One end of the junction is discordant with germline, which a read error may explain. This chain uses TRBV5-1 with TRBJ2-2, with D unresolved. Germline V gene lookup returns CDR1 SGHRS and CDR2 YFSETQ. CDR3 size: 12 residues. The CDR3 region is CASSWNTGELFF. In nucleotides, the CDR3 is TGTGCCAGCAGCTGGAACACCGGGGAGCTGTTTTTT.

This clonotype has just a few counts. This rearrangement joins TRBV5-6 to TRBJ1-2; no clear D gene. The CDR3 has 14 residues. V lost 6 bases and J lost 7, with 19 bases in between. Per the germline V gene, CDR1 is SGHDT and CDR2 is YYEEEE. In nucleotides, the CDR3 is TGTGCCAGCACAAGAACCGGAATTTCGGCTGGCTACACCTTC. Residues: CASTRTGISAGYTF.

Comments on this clonotype: This may stem from a read error, because a much larger clone lies one nucleotide away. The gene calls are TRBV28 and TRBJ2-3; 9 bases are a match to TRBD2. CDR1 MDHEN and CDR2 SYDVKM come from the germline V gene. The V and J ends lost 6 bases and 4 bases, in that order; junction bases with no gene match: 11. The CDR3 consists of 16 residues. The CDR3: CASRSQERGASDTQYF. The CDR3 nucleotides are TGTGCCAGCAGATCCCAGGAGCGGGGGGCCTCAGATACGCAGTATTTT.

The rearrangement links TRBV6-2 or TRBV6-3 to TRBJ2-2; unclear D gene. CDR1 is MNHEY and CDR2 is SVGEGT in the germline V gene. The CDR3 consists of 14 residues. The V end was cut by 6 bases, the J end by 4 bases, with 12 bases between. CDR3 residues: CASSPWGVTGELFF. The CDR3 region has the DNA TGTGCCAGCAGCCCCTGGGGTGTCACCGGGGAGCTGTTTTTT.

This clonotype was counted ten times or more. The chain combines TRBV27 with TRBJ2-3; D gene ambiguous. CDR3 length equals 16 residues. V dropped 2 bases and J dropped 1 base, with 13 bases sitting between them. Germline CDR1 MNHEY, CDR2 SMNVEV (reference sequence). CDR3 coding DNA: TGTGCCAGCAGTTTAAGGAAGGCGGCAGGCACAGATACGCAGTATTTT. Translated: CASSLRKAAGTDTQYF.

The gene calls are TRBV11-3 and TRBJ2-2; D is undetermined. This CDR3 is built from 12 residues. Germline loops: CDR1 SGHNT, CDR2 YENEEA. V was clipped by 5 bases and J by 9 bases, with 10 bases between them. CDR3 amino acids: CASSLSPWELFF. DNA for the CDR3: TGTGCCAGCAGCCTCTCCCCTTGGGAGCTGTTTTTT.

Many counts were recorded for this clonotype. The chain combines TRBV6-2 or TRBV6-3 with TRBJ2-7, with 11 bases identical to TRBD1. This CDR3 is built from 14 residues. Trimming took 8 bases from V and 7 from J; bases not matched to a gene: 10. Germline V gene data show CDR1 as MNHEY and CDR2 as SVGEGT. The CDR3 coding sequence is TGTGCCAGCGGACAGGGGGCCGCTCCGGGGGAGCAGTACTTC. It codes for CASGQGAAPGEQYF.